This record covers a single TCR beta chain. These data are taken from a study of blood T cell repertoires in COVID-19. In germline, CDR1 is SGHRS, CDR2 YFSETQ. V shed 0 bases and J shed 5 bases, with 17 bases lying between them. CDR3 size: 16 residues. While infection was still active, Seattle patients were enrolled and then followed longitudinally. In the original workflow: Amplification of reference gene primers provided the estimated nucleated cell counts. The assay was immunoSEQ multiplex PCR, and TCRdb's table has in-frame clones only and misses some. V and J calls and clone size come straight from that table; D and trimming were deduced from the DNA. The repertoire holds about 200,000 clones, with 86% as singletons.

This sequence joins TRBV5-1 and TRBJ1-2, with a possible D match to TRBD1 (6 bases). Sequenced sample: peripheral blood. This receptor was obtained from a woman aged 45-65 years with COVID-19, enrolled during active disease. The CDR3 sequence is CASSLEFRGQRYGYTF. Here the CDR3 DNA reads TGCGCCAGCAGCTTGGAATTCAGGGGTCAACGGTATGGCTACACCTTC.